This T cell receptor beta chain was identified in a study of blood T cell repertoires in COVID-19. Overall study context: Sites across the United States, Italy and Spain contributed samples from acute and convalescent COVID-19. From T cells, B-cell-depleted T cells, or PBMCs came the material, which was cDNA or gDNA.

CDR3 length: 15 residues. V was clipped by 0 bases and J by 8 bases; unmatched bases: 7. The germline V gene has CDR1 SGHRS and CDR2 YFSETQ. Sequencing was performed with immunoSEQ multiplex PCR; in TCRdb, only in-frame clones are kept and a portion is missing. The data contain some 76,000 clones, under 95% of them singletons. This chain links TRBV5-1 with TRBJ1-4, with 7 bases fitting TRBD1. The TCR sequence derives from a human donor in a cohort sampled during active COVID-19. Sequenced input: peripheral blood. The CDR3 region has the DNA TGCGCCAGCAGCTTGGTGGGGACAGTTGGGGAAAAACTGTTTTTT. It codes for CASSLVGTVGEKLFF.